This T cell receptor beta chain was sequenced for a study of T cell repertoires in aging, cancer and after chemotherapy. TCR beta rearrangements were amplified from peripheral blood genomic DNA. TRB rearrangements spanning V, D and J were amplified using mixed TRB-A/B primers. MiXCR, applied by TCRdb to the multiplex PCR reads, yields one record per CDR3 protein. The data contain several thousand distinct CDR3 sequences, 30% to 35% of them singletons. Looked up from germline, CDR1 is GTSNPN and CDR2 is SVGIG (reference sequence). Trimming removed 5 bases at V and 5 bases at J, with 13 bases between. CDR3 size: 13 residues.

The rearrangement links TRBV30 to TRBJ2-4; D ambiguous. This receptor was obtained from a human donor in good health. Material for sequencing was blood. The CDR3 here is CAWAGTVQNIQYF. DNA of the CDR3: TGTGCCTGGGCTGGAACCGTTCAAAACATTCAGTACTTC.